The source of this TCR beta chain is a study of beta chain features in type 1 diabetes. General study findings and limits: Type 1 diabetes patients showed a moderate but significant shortening of TCRB CDR3s in all four CD4+ subsets.

Every isolated RNA sample was fully reverse transcribed, so sequencing captured expressed TCRB transcripts. Profiled with immunoSEQ multiplex PCR; TCRdb holds only in-frame clones, not every one. The table has 300,000 to 400,000 clones, 8% to 10% seen once; the top ten hold approximately 0.6%. The CDR3 consists of 14 residues. Germline V gives CDR1 SGHDT, CDR2 YYEEEE. Trimming cost V 0 bases and J 7 bases, with 8 bases left between them. This clone has more than one count but fewer than ten. Antigen: not known. This same CDR3 is encoded by further DNA sequences in the sample. The sample was central memory CD4+ T cells from blood. This sequence originates from a man aged 30 to 45 with type 1 diabetes. The chain carries TRBV5-6 and TRBJ1-6, with unresolved D. The CDR3 protein is CASSLGSLNSPLHF. DNA of the CDR3: TGTGCCAGCAGCTTGGGATCTTTAAATTCACCCCTCCACTTT.